This T cell receptor beta chain appears in the sequencing data of a study of blood T cell repertoires in COVID-19. Study context: The United States, Italy and Spain supplied acute and convalescent COVID-19 samples. Sample material is recorded as cDNA or gDNA derived from T cells, B-cell-depleted T cells, or PBMCs.

The table came from immunoSEQ multiplex PCR; TCRdb's copy has only in-frame clones and leaves some out. There are some 340,000 clones in the sample; 90% occur only once, and about 4% lies in the top ten. Cohort placement rested on clinical history that participants reported themselves. The V end was cut by 5 bases, the J end by 3 bases, with 14 bases between. The CDR3 has 14 residues. The germline CDR1 and CDR2 sequences are LNHDA and SQIVND (reference sequence). The sample was PBMCs or T cells enriched from blood (not recorded which). The V and J genes are TRBV19 and TRBJ2-7, with D tentatively TRBD1 (6 bases). The TCR was taken from a woman in her 30s who had been exposed to COVID-19. The CDR3 region is CASSAEGGIYEQYF. The DNA of the CDR3 is TGTGCCAGTAGTGCGGAAGGGGGAATCTACGAGCAGTACTTC.